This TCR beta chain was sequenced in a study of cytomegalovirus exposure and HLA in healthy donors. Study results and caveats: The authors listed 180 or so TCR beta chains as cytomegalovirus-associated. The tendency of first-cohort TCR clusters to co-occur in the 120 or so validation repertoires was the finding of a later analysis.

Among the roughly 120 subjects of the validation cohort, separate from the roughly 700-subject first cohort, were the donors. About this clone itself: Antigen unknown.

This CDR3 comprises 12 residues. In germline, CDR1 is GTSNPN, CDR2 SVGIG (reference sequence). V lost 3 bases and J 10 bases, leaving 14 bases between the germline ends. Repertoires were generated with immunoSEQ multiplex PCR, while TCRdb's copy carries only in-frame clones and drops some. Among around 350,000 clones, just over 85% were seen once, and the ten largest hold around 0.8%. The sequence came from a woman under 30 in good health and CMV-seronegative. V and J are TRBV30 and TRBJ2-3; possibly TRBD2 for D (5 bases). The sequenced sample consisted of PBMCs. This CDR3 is CAWSPTTSPQYF. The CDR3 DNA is TGTGCCTGGAGCCCCACCACTAGTCCGCAGTATTTT.